This T cell receptor beta chain appears in the sequencing data of a study of blood T cell repertoires in COVID-19. About the study: In each case, the material was cDNA or gDNA derived from T cells, B-cell-depleted T cells, or PBMCs.

The V end lost 8 bases, the J end lost 11 bases, and 12 bases lay between the germline ends. Germline values: CDR1 MNHEY, CDR2 SVGAGI. The CDR3 has 10 amino acids. In the authors' workflow: By means of reference gene primer amplification, nucleated cell counts were estimated. Clones were read by immunoSEQ multiplex PCR, and TCRdb kept only the in-frame ones, dropping some. V, J and clone size reflect that table, while D and trimming were determined from the DNA. The top ten hold around 36% of the sample, which has some 80,000 clones, approximately 78% seen once. This clonotype was obtained from a woman in her seventies with acute or convalescent COVID-19. Material: peripheral blood. The genes are TRBV6-5 and TRBJ1-1, with D unresolved. The CDR3 sequence: CASGRNWAFF. CDR3 coding DNA: TGTGCCAGCGGGAGAAATTGGGCTTTCTTT.